This T cell receptor (beta chain) was sequenced for a study of blood T cell repertoires in COVID-19. Using immunoSEQ multiplex PCR, the repertoire was profiled, and TCRdb retains in-frame clones only, with some absent. The sample includes roughly 350,000 clones, more than 90% seen only once; the top ten take 18%. Trimming cost V 7 bases and J 8 bases; bases outside gene matches: 7. Germline V gene sequence: CDR1 LNHDA, CDR2 SQIVND (reference sequence). The CDR3 consists of 12 residues. This clonotype was obtained from a woman under 40 who had recovered from COVID-19. This chain connects TRBV19 to TRBJ1-2, with 7 bases matching TRBD1. The specimen was PBMCs or T cells enriched from blood (not recorded which). The CDR3: CASNDRVGGYTF. In nucleotides, the CDR3 is TGTGCCAGTAATGACAGGGTCGGAGGCTACACCTTC.